Each of the 5 T cell receptor beta chains below was sequenced from the same sample in a study of cytomegalovirus exposure and HLA in healthy donors. 13 Jbeta primers and 60 Vbeta primers were used for the PCR. Profiled with immunoSEQ multiplex PCR; TCRdb holds only in-frame clones, not every one. This table has fewer than 250,000 clones, roughly 88% appearing once. The source material was PBMCs. The receptors shown here come from a boy under 10 years old in good health and CMV-seronegative.

The chain links TRBV5-4 to TRBJ2-5; 7 nucleotides align to TRBD1. Germline V gene sequence: CDR1 SGHNT, CDR2 YYREEE (reference sequence). V dropped 4 bases and J dropped 2; count of bases not matched to a gene: 2. This CDR3 has 13 residues. Here the CDR3 reads CASSKGQQETQYF. Here the CDR3 DNA reads TGTGCCAGCAGCAAGGGACAGCAAGAGACCCAGTACTTC.

V gene TRBV30 combines with J gene TRBJ2-7; 7 bases are shared with TRBD2. Germline assignment: CDR1 GTSNPN and CDR2 SVGIG (reference sequence). Trimming removed 1 base from V and 0 bases from J; junction bases left unmatched: 6. There are 15 residues in the CDR3. The CDR3 region is CAWSGGGPVSYEQYF. The DNA for the CDR3 is TGTGCCTGGAGTGGGGGGGGACCGGTCTCCTACGAGCAGTACTTC.

In this sample, this clone turned up a few times. This rearrangement joins TRBV10-3 to TRBJ1-1; D uncertain. V lost 6 bases, J lost 2 bases, and 13 bases lay in between. This CDR3 comprises 14 residues. The germline V gene has CDR1 ENHRY and CDR2 SYGVKD. This chain's CDR3 is CAISDRGNNTEAFF. In DNA, the CDR3 is TGTGCCATCAGCGACCGCGGCAACAACACTGAAGCTTTCTTT.

V is TRBV7-4 and J is TRBJ1-1, with 7 bases lining up with TRBD1. This CDR3 contains 14 residues. Germline-derived CDR1 and CDR2 are SGHVT and SQSDAQ. Trimming took 7 bases from V and 1 from J; bases not matched to a gene: 6. CDR3 amino acids: CASTHRTGNTEAFF. As DNA, the CDR3 is TGTGCCAGCACCCACCGGACAGGGAACACTGAAGCTTTCTTT.

V gene TRBV6-5 combines with J gene TRBJ1-2; 7 nucleotides match TRBD1. Losses at the gene ends were 0 bases for V and 3 bases for J; bases not matched to a gene: 7. Looked up from germline, CDR1 is MNHEY and CDR2 is SVGAGI. The CDR3 is 16 residues long. The CDR3 spells CASSYSTGTPDYGYTF. CDR3 nucleotides: TGTGCCAGCAGTTACTCGACAGGGACCCCTGACTATGGCTACACCTTC.